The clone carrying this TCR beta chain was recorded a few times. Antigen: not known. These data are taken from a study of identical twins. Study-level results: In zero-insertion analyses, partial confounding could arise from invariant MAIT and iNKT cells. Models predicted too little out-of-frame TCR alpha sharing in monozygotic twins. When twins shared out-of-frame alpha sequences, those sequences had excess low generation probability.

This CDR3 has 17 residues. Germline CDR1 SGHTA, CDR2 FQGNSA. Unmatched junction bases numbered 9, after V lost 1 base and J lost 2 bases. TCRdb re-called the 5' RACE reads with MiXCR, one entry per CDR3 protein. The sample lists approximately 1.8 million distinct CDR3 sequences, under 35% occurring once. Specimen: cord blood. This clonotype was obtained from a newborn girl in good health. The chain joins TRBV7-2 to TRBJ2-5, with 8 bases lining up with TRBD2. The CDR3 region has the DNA TGTGCCAGCAGCTTAGGGACCTTAGCGGGGCTACAAGAGACCCAGTACTTC. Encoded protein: CASSLGTLAGLQETQYF.